This T cell receptor beta chain was captured by sequencing in a study of T cell responses to AZD1222 COVID-19 vaccine. Findings and limits, study-wide: Clonal diversity was possibly underestimated, and the donors were mostly white British, with more females. Seropositive AZD1222 recipients at baseline numbered only six or seven. Sampling captured repertoires only after the peak T cell response. Across the whole spike, CD4 TCRs peaked at regions 160-218 and 743-854.

From germline, CDR1 is MDHEN and CDR2 SYDVKM. V gave up 5 bases and J gave up 2 bases; unmatched junction bases: 10. This CDR3 comprises 18 residues. This clone was found once. Its antigen is not identified. Profiling relied on immunoSEQ multiplex PCR, and the TCRdb table lists in-frame clones only, not all of them. The sample carries around 220,000 clones, around 94% recorded once. The TCR sequence derives from an adult who received the MenACWY meningococcal vaccine as a control. The chain couples TRBV28 to TRBJ2-1, with TRBD2 matching 12 bases. The source was peripheral blood, collected 28 days after the second dose of the MenACWY control vaccine. CDR3 protein: CASSPTSSSGRAYNEQFF. CDR3 in DNA: TGTGCCAGCAGTCCTACCTCCTCTAGCGGGAGGGCCTACAATGAGCAGTTCTTC.